The T cell receptor (beta chain) described here comes from a study of memory CD4+ T cells and cytomegalovirus serostatus. Single viable CD3+CD4+CD8-CD45RO+ cells were sorted as the memory CD4+ T cells. Donors' CMV status reflects serum IgG against pp150, pp28, p38, p52. In this sample, this clone turned up once. Sequencing used immunoSEQ multiplex PCR; TCRdb keeps in-frame clones, though not all of them. The sample gives about 56,000 clones, roughly 82% of which show up once; 0.4% is in the top ten. The CDR3 length is 14 residues. V dropped 4 bases and J dropped 5 bases, with 10 bases sitting between them. Germline CDR1 SGDLS, CDR2 YYNGEE.

The receptor was derived from an adult in good health and CMV-seronegative. Sequencing was carried out using memory CD4+ T cells from blood. V usage is TRBV9 and J usage is TRBJ1-6, with D maybe TRBD1 (6 bases). The CDR3 DNA reads as TGTGCCAGCAGCCCCGACAGGCATAATTCACCCCTCCACTTT. Protein sequence: CASSPDRHNSPLHF.